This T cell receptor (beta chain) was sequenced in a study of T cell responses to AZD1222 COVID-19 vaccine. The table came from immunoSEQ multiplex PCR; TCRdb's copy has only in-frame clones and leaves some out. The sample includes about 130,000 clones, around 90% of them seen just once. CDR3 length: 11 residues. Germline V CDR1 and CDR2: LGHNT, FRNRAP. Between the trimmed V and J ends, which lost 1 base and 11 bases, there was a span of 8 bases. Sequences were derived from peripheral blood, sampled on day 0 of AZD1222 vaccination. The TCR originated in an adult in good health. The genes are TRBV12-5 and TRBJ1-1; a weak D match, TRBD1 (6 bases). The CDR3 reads CASGLDRDAFF. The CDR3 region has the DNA TGTGCTAGTGGTTTGGACAGGGACGCTTTCTTT.